These 31 T cell receptor beta chains came from one sample sequenced in a study of T cells after yellow fever vaccination. TCRdb reanalysed the 5' RACE reads using MiXCR and keeps one entry per CDR3 protein. The sample records roughly 520,000 distinct CDR3 sequences, 21% being singletons. This specimen was PBMCs, taken about 21 days after the first yellow fever vaccination. The receptors shown here come from a man aged 18-30 years who received the YFV17D yellow fever vaccine.

The rearrangement links TRBV28 to TRBJ1-2, with a possible D match to TRBD1 (6 bases). Germline CDR1 reads MDHEN; CDR2 reads SYDVKM. The CDR3 consists of 12 residues. The ends were cut back, 7 bases at V and 7 bases at J, with 13 bases in the middle. The DNA of the CDR3 is TGTGCCAGCACCTTACAGGGAAGTGGCTACACCTTC. Its translation is CASTLQGSGYTF.

The sample holds many counts of this clonotype. CDR3 region: CASSSLAGAYEQYF. CDR3 DNA: TGTGCCAGCAGTTCACTAGCGGGGGCCTACGAGCAGTACTTC. This sequence joins TRBV27 and TRBJ2-7; TRBD2 agrees at 11 bases. V lost 4 bases to trimming and J lost 2 bases; unmatched junction nucleotides: 1. This CDR3 spans 14 amino acids. The germline CDR1 and CDR2 sequences are MNHEY and SMNVEV (reference sequence).

The chain employs TRBV3-1 and TRBJ1-1, with 8 bases aligning to TRBD1. The germline gives CDR1 LGHDT, CDR2 YNNKEL (reference sequence). Losses at the gene ends were 1 base for V and 1 base for J; bases not matched to a gene: 5. CDR3 length equals 16 residues. This CDR3 is CASSQADRGTNTEAFF. The CDR3 coding sequence is TGTGCCAGCAGCCAAGCAGACAGGGGTACGAACACTGAAGCTTTCTTT.

The sample holds many counts of this clonotype. The J gene is TRBJ2-7, the V gene TRBV6-5, with TRBD2 matching 7 bases. CDR1 is MNHEY and CDR2 is SVGAGI in the germline V gene. With 0 bases clipped from V and 3 bases from J, the junction kept 2 bases outside the gene matches. The CDR3 loop spans 14 amino acids. Here the CDR3 DNA reads TGTGCCAGCAGTTACTCGGCTAGCGGCTACGAGCAGTACGTC. Translation: CASSYSASGYEQYV.

This clonotype occurred a few times. This rearrangement joins TRBV12-3 or TRBV12-4 to TRBJ1-1; D gene unclear. The CDR3 has 12 residues. Trimming left V 6 bases short and J 3 bases short, with 8 bases between. CDR3 DNA: TGTGCCAGCAGCCATTACGACACTGAAGCTTTCTTT. It codes for CASSHYDTEAFF.

The chain joins TRBV12-3 or TRBV12-4 to TRBJ2-7; TRBD1 agrees at 10 bases. The CDR3 is 14 amino acids. J was trimmed by 5 bases and V by 6 bases; bases with no gene match: 7. The CDR3: CASRRTGGSNEQYF. Written as DNA, the CDR3 is TGTGCCAGCAGGCGGACAGGGGGGAGCAACGAGCAGTACTTC.

The chain joins TRBV7-8 to TRBJ2-1, with 8 bases lining up with TRBD2. The J segment lost 0 bases and the V segment lost 5 bases, leaving 6 bases of the junction unmatched. The CDR3 sequence is 16 residues long. Germline V gives CDR1 SGHVS, CDR2 FQNEAQ. The CDR3 nucleotides are TGTGCCAGCAGCCACCAGCGGGGGAGCTCCTACAATGAGCAGTTCTTC. It encodes CASSHQRGSSYNEQFF.

In its sample, this clonotype was seen a few times. V gene TRBV29-1 combines with J gene TRBJ1-2; the match to TRBD1 covers 7 bases. Germline lookup yields CDR1 SQVTM and CDR2 ANQGSEA. Losses at the gene ends were 4 bases for V and 8 bases for J; bases not matched to a gene: 10. The CDR3 is made up of 13 amino acids. The CDR3 region is CSVVWGRGRGYTF. The CDR3 coding sequence is TGCAGCGTTGTGTGGGGAAGGGGGCGCGGCTACACCTTC. Full variable domain (missing parts from reference TRBV29-1 and TRBJ1-2): SAVISQKPSRDICQRGTSLTIQCQVDSQVTMMFWYRQQPGQSLTLIATANQGSEATYESGFVIDKFPISRPNLTFSTLTVSNMSPEDSSIYLCSVVWGRGRGYTFGSGTRLTVV.

V and J are TRBV5-4 and TRBJ2-5, with 9 bases fitting TRBD1. The CDR3 has 15 residues. Per germline, CDR1 SGHNT and CDR2 YYREEE (reference sequence). Germline trimming cut 4 bases from V and 3 bases from J; bases unmatched to any gene: 7. CDR3 nucleotides: TGTGCCAGCAGCCCCATGGACAGGGGTAAAGAGACCCAGTACTTC. It codes for CASSPMDRGKETQYF.

About this clonotype: Compared with germline, one end of the junction differs, possibly owing to a read error. V is TRBV27 and J is TRBJ2-3; maybe TRBD1 (5 bases). CDR3 length: 12 residues. The germline V gene has CDR1 MNHEY and CDR2 SMNVEV (reference sequence). The CDR3 is CGVGVGTDTQYF. CDR3 coding DNA: TGCGGCGTAGGGGTCGGGACAGATACGCAGTATTTT.

The CDR3 is CSARVRSIGEQYV. The CDR3 bases are TGCAGTGCTAGGGTTAGATCGATTGGTGAGCAGTACGTC. The chain combines TRBV20-1 with TRBJ2-7, with D unresolved. Germline V gene sequence: CDR1 DFQATT, CDR2 SNEGSKA (reference sequence). There are 13 residues in the CDR3. The ends were cut back, 3 bases at V and 7 bases at J, with 16 bases in the middle.

The V gene is TRBV10-3, the J gene TRBJ2-5; TRBD1 might be the D (5 bases). Germline V gene lookup returns CDR1 ENHRY and CDR2 SYGVKD. The CDR3 runs to 14 residues. V lost 2 bases to trimming and J lost 1 base, with 8 bases between them. The CDR3 DNA sequence: TGTGCCATCAGTGAGAGTAGGGGCCAAGAGACCCAGTACTTC. This translates into CAISESRGQETQYF.

The J gene is TRBJ2-5, the V gene TRBV4-3; the D is unclear. The CDR3 covers 14 residues. Per the germline V gene, CDR1 is LGHNA and CDR2 is YSLEER. The germline V and J ends were trimmed by 0 bases and 2 bases, with 7 bases remaining between them. The CDR3 spells CASSQDLGQETQYF. CDR3 DNA sequence: TGCGCCAGCAGCCAAGATCTGGGGCAAGAGACCCAGTACTTC.

The chain couples TRBV7-2 to TRBJ1-2; 7 bases agree with TRBD1. V shed 5 bases, J shed 6 bases, and the junction held 9 bases outside the gene matches. The CDR3 has 14 residues. Germline V gene lookup returns CDR1 SGHTA and CDR2 FQGNSA. In DNA, the CDR3 is TGTGCCAGCAGCACCCGGACAGGAGTCAATGGCTACACCTTC. This translates into CASSTRTGVNGYTF.

Only a few counts were recorded for this clonotype. The CDR3 coding sequence is TGCGCCAGCAGCTTGCCAAGACCGGTCGATCAGCCCCAGCATTTT. It specifies CASSLPRPVDQPQHF. The V and J genes are TRBV5-1 and TRBJ1-5; D ambiguous. Per the germline V gene, CDR1 is SGHRS and CDR2 is YFSETQ. V was clipped by 1 base and J by 5 bases, with 13 bases between them. The CDR3 contains 15 residues.

This clonotype was seen a few times. The CDR3 DNA reads TGTGCCAGCAGCGGGGAGGGGGGGCGGACTGAAGCTTTCTTT. Protein product: CASSGEGGRTEAFF. The chain uses TRBV5-8 and TRBJ1-1; possible D gene TRBD1, 6 bases. V was trimmed by 4 bases and J by 5 bases, leaving 15 bases between them. Germline V gene data show CDR1 as SGHTS and CDR2 as YDEGEE. The CDR3 contains 14 residues.

This clonotype was observed a few times. V and J are TRBV14 and TRBJ2-3; D is uncertain. The CDR3 is 17 amino acids. V was trimmed by 4 bases and J by 6 bases, leaving 23 bases between them. CDR1 is SGHDN and CDR2 is FVKESK in the germline V gene. The CDR3 here is CASSPRGLGTSADTQYF. DNA of the CDR3: TGTGCCAGCAGCCCCCGTGGGCTAGGAACCTCGGCGGATACGCAGTATTTT. The full variable domain, with the rest looked up from reference TRBV14 and TRBJ2-3, is EAGVTQFPSHSVIEKGQTVTLRCDPISGHDNLYWYRRVMGKEIKFLLHFVKESKQDESGMPNNRFLAERTGGTYSTLKVQPAELEDSGVYFCASSPRGLGTSADTQYFGPGTRLTVL.

This clonotype was found a few times. The CDR3 sequence is CASRTTGTGGNTIYF. Here the CDR3 DNA reads TGTGCCAGCCGGACGACGGGTACGGGTGGAAACACCATATATTTT. This chain connects TRBV7-9 to TRBJ1-3; no definite D call. V was shortened by 8 bases and J by 3 bases, with 17 bases between the two germline ends. Germline V CDR1 and CDR2: SEHNR, FQNEAQ (reference sequence). The CDR3 extends over 15 amino acids.

This clonotype was found a few times. The CDR3 is CASSLDGTGPYNEQFF. CDR3 coding DNA: TGTGCCAGCAGCTTAGATGGGACAGGACCCTACAATGAGCAGTTCTTC. This chain joins TRBV11-2 and TRBJ2-1; 8 bases are a match to TRBD1. This CDR3 is 16 amino acids long. The J segment lost 2 bases and the V segment lost 0 bases, leaving 3 bases of the junction unmatched. Germline V gives CDR1 SGHAT, CDR2 FQNNGV.

The rearrangement uses TRBV5-1 and TRBJ1-6; D ambiguous. The germline CDR1 and CDR2 sequences are SGHRS and YFSETQ. The CDR3 sequence is 14 residues long. The germline V and J ends were trimmed by 2 bases and 5 bases, with 8 bases remaining between them. CDR3 protein: CASSLWQDNSPLHF. Written as DNA, the CDR3 is TGCGCCAGCAGCTTATGGCAGGATAATTCACCCCTCCACTTT.

The table lists this clonotype with a few counts. V and J are TRBV4-3 and TRBJ2-5; 7 positions match TRBD1. V lost 1 base and J lost 5; bases outside the gene matches: 7. This CDR3 is built from 15 residues. Germline V CDR1 and CDR2: LGHNA, YSLEER. The CDR3 nucleotides read TGCGCCAGCAGCCAAGCCGACAGGGCCTACGAGACCCAGTACTTC. This codes for CASSQADRAYETQYF.

The CDR3 nucleotides are TGTGCCAGCAGGGACACCTATAATTCACCCCTCCACTTT. This translates into CASRDTYNSPLHF. V usage is TRBV7-2 and J usage is TRBJ1-6; D possibly corresponds to TRBD1 (5 bases). The ends were cut back, 6 bases at V and 2 bases at J, with 5 bases in the middle. The CDR3 is 13 amino acids. Germline CDR1 and CDR2: SGHTA and FQGNSA.

This clonotype has a handful of counts. The chain joins TRBV28 to TRBJ2-5; 7 bases map to TRBD2. The CDR3 contains 14 residues. Germline CDR1 is MDHEN and CDR2 is SYDVKM. The junction had 5 bases not matched to a gene; V was cut back by 2 bases and J by 5 bases. The CDR3 loop reads CASSLNGGLETQYF. The DNA of the CDR3 is TGTGCCAGCAGTTTAAACGGGGGGTTGGAGACCCAGTACTTC.

This chain uses TRBV4-1 with TRBJ2-2; D is perhaps TRBD2 (5 bases). V was cut by 6 bases and J by 9 bases, with 11 bases left in between. Germline-derived CDR1 and CDR2 are MGHRA and YSYEKL. The CDR3 length is 12 residues. Here the CDR3 DNA reads TGCGCCAGCAGTCACGGAGGCAGGGAGCTGTTTTTT. Its translation: CASSHGGRELFF.

The gene calls are TRBV19 and TRBJ2-1; no clear D. Germline values: CDR1 LNHDA, CDR2 SQIVND (reference sequence). The CDR3 is 14 amino acids. V was trimmed by 4 bases and J by 5 bases, leaving 12 bases between them. The CDR3 DNA is TGTGCCAGTAGTAACTCCGGGTACAACAATGAGCAGTTCTTC. Protein sequence: CASSNSGYNNEQFF.

This clonotype has ten or more counts. The chain joins TRBV25-1 to TRBJ2-5; 7 bases align to TRBD1. With 1 base clipped from V and 4 bases from J, the junction kept 3 bases outside the gene matches. This CDR3 comprises 14 residues. CDR1 and CDR2 from the germline V gene are MGHDK and SYGVNS. CDR3 DNA sequence: TGTGCCAGCAGTGAATCCCCAGGGGGAGAGACCCAGTACTTC. Amino acid sequence: CASSESPGGETQYF.

This chain uses TRBV6-1 with TRBJ1-2; D is perhaps TRBD1 (6 bases). From germline, CDR1 is MNHNS and CDR2 SASEGT. The CDR3 spans 14 residues. Trimming shortened V by 7 bases and J by 1 base, and 13 bases separated the two germline ends. CDR3 bases: TGTGCCAGCACCGCGACAGGTTTTAACTATGGCTACACCTTC. It specifies CASTATGFNYGYTF.

CDR3 sequence reads: CASSSGGSGTGELFF. The CDR3 coding sequence is TGTGCCAGTAGTTCAGGGGGGTCCGGCACCGGGGAGCTGTTTTTT. This chain joins TRBV19 and TRBJ2-2, with a weak D call TRBD1 (7 bases). This CDR3 is built from 15 residues. The germline V and J ends were trimmed by 5 bases and 4 bases, with 14 bases remaining between them. Germline CDR1 LNHDA, CDR2 SQIVND (reference sequence). Together with reference TRBV19 and TRBJ2-2, the CDR3 gives the full variable domain: DGGITQSPKYLFRKEGQNVTLSCEQNLNHDAMYWYRQDPGQGLRLIYYSQIVNDFQKGDIAEGYSVSREKKESFPLTVTSAQKNPTAFYLCASSSGGSGTGELFFGEGSRLTVL.

This clonotype was found many times. The chain recombines TRBV12-3 or TRBV12-4 with TRBJ1-1; D possibly corresponds to TRBD1 (5 bases). The CDR3 is 11 residues long. V was trimmed by 6 bases and J by 8 bases, leaving 10 bases between them. This CDR3 reads CASSLGREAFF. CDR3 DNA sequence: TGTGCCAGCAGCTTGGGGCGGGAAGCTTTCTTT.

This clonotype appeared a few times. This chain uses TRBV7-2 with TRBJ2-3; 11 bases map to TRBD2. This CDR3 spans 16 amino acids. The V segment lost 5 bases and the J segment 5 bases; nucleotides outside the gene matches: 9. The germline gives CDR1 SGHTA, CDR2 FQGNSA. CDR3 region: CASSGRSGGARDTQYF. As DNA, the CDR3 is TGTGCCAGCAGCGGCCGTAGCGGGGGGGCTAGAGATACGCAGTATTTT.

CDR3 DNA: TGTGCCACCAGTGGGGGACGACAGTGCTCCCTTACTGAGCAGTTCTTC. This codes for CATSGGRQCSLTEQFF. This chain links TRBV24-1 with TRBJ2-1; TRBD1 or TRBD2 may be the D gene (5 bases each). Germline V gene data show CDR1 as KGHDR and CDR2 as SFDVKD. The CDR3 spans 16 residues. The V end was cut by 5 bases, the J end by 9 bases, with 22 bases between.